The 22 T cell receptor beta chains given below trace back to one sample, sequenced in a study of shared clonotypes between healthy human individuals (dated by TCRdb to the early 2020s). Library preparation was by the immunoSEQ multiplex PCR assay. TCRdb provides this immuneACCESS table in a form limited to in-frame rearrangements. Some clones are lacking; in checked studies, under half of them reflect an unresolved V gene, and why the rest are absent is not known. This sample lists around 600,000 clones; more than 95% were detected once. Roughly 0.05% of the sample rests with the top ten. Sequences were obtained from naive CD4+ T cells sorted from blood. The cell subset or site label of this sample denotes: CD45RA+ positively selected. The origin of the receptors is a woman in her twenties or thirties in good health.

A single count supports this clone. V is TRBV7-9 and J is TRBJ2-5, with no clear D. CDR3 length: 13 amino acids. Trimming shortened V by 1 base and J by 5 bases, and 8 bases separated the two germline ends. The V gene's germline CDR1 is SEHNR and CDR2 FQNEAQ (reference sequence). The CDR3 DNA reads TGTGCCAGCAGCTTAGGTCTTTTGGAGACCCAGTACTTC. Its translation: CASSLGLLETQYF.

The CDR3 spells CATNDRGGTEAFF. In DNA form, the CDR3 reads TGTGCCACAAACGACAGGGGTGGGACTGAAGCTTTCTTT. The chain recombines TRBV10-3 with TRBJ1-1, with 8 nucleotides matching TRBD1. V lost 10 bases, J lost 5 bases, and 9 bases stayed unmatched. Germline loops: CDR1 ENHRY, CDR2 SYGVKD. This CDR3 is 13 amino acids long.

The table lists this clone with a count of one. The CDR3 sequence: CAWSGDNQPQHF. In DNA, the CDR3 is TGTGCCTGGAGTGGGGACAATCAGCCCCAGCATTTT. This chain joins TRBV30 and TRBJ1-5, with no clear D. This CDR3 region has 12 residues. CDR1 GTSNPN and CDR2 SVGIG come from the germline V gene (reference sequence). V was trimmed by 1 base and J by 3 bases, leaving 4 bases between them.

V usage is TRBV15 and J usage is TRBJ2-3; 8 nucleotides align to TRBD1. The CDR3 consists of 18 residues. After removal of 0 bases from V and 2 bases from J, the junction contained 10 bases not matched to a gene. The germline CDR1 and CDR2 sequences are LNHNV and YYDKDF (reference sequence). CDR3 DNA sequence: TGTGCCACCAGCAGAGATCCACTTCGGGGACAGGACACAGATACGCAGTATTTT. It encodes CATSRDPLRGQDTDTQYF.

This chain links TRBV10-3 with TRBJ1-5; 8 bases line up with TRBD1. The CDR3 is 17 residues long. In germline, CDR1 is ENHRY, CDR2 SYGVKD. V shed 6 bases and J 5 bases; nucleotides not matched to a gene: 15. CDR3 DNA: TGTGCCATCAGCCGGGACAGGAGTGGTGCTGTGGATCAGCCCCAGCATTTT. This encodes CAISRDRSGAVDQPQHF.

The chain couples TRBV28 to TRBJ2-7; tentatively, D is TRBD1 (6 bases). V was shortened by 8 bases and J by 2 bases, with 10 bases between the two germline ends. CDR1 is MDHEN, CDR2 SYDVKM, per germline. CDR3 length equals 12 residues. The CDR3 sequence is CASGQLAYEQYF. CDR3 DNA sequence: TGTGCCAGCGGACAGTTGGCCTACGAGCAGTACTTC.

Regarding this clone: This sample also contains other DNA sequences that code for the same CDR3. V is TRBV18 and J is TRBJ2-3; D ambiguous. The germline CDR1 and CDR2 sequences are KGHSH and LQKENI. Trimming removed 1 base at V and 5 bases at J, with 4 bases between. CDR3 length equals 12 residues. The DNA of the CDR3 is TGTGCCAGCTCACCACTCGTAGATACGCAGTATTTT. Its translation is CASSPLVDTQYF. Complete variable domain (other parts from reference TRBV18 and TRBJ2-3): NAGVMQNPRHLVRRRGQEARLRCSPMKGHSHVYWYRQLPEEGLKFMVYLQKENIIDESGMPKERFSAEFPKEGPSILRIQQVVRGDSAAYFCASSPLVDTQYFGPGTRLTVL.

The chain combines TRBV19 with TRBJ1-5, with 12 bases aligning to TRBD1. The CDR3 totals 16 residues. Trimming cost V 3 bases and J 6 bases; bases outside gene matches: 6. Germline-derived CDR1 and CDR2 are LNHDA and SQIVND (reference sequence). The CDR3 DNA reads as TGTGCCAGTAGTATCGGGGACAGGGGGCGATCTCAGCCCCAGCATTTT. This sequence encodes CASSIGDRGRSQPQHF. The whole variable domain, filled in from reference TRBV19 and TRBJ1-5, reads DGGITQSPKYLFRKEGQNVTLSCEQNLNHDAMYWYRQDPGQGLRLIYYSQIVNDFQKGDIAEGYSVSREKKESFPLTVTSAQKNPTAFYLCASSIGDRGRSQPQHFGDGTRLSIL.

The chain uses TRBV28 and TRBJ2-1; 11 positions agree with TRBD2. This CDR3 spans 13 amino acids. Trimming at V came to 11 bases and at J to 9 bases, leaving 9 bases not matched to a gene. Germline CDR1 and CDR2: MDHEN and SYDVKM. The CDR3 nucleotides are TGTGCCTGGAATAGCGGGAGGGTGAGTGAGCAGTTCTTC. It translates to CAWNSGRVSEQFF.

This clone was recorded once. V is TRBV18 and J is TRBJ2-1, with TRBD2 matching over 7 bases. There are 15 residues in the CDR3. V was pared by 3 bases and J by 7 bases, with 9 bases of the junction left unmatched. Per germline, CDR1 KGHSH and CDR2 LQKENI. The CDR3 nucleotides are TGTGCCAGCTCACCGAGTGACGGCGGGAGTAATGAGCAGTTCTTC. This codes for CASSPSDGGSNEQFF.

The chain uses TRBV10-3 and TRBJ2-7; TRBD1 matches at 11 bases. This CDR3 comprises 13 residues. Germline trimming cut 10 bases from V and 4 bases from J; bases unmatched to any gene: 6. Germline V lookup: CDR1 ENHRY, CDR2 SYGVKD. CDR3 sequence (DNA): TGTGCCACGACCGGGACAGGGGGTTACGAGCAGTACTTC. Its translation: CATTGTGGYEQYF.

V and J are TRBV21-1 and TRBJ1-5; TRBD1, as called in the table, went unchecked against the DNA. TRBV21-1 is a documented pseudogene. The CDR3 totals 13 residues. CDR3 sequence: CASSKWADQPQHF. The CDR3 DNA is TGTGCCAGCAGCAAGTGGGCAGATCAGCCCCAGCATTTT.

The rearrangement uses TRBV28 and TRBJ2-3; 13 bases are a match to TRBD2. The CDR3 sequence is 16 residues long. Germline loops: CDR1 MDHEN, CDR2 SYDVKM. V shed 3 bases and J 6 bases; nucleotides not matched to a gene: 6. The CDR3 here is CASSFVGLAGVDTQYF. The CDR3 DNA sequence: TGTGCCAGCAGTTTTGTCGGACTAGCGGGAGTGGATACGCAGTATTTT.

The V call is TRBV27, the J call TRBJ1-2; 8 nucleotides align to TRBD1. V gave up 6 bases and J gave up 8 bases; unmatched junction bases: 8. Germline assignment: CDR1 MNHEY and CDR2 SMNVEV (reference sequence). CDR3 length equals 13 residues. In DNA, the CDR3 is TGTGCCAGCAGCTTCGACAGGGGTGGCGGCTACACCTTC. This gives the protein CASSFDRGGGYTF.

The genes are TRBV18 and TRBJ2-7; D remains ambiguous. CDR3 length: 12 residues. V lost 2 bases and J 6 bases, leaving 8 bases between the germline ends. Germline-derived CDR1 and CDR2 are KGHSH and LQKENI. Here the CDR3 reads CASSPATSEQYF. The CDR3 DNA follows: TGTGCCAGCTCACCAGCAACCAGCGAGCAGTACTTC. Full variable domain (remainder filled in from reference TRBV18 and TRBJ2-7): NAGVMQNPRHLVRRRGQEARLRCSPMKGHSHVYWYRQLPEEGLKFMVYLQKENIIDESGMPKERFSAEFPKEGPSILRIQQVVRGDSAAYFCASSPATSEQYFGPGTRLTVT.

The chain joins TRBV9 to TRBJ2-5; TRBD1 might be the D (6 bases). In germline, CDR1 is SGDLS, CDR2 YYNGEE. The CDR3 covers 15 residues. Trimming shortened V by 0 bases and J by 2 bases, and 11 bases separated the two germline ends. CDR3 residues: CASSVVGDTQETQYF. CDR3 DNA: TGTGCCAGCAGCGTAGTGGGGGACACACAAGAGACCCAGTACTTC.

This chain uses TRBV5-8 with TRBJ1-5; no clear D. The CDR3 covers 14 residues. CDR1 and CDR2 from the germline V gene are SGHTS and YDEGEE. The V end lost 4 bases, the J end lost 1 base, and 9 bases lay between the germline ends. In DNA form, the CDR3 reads TGTGCCAGCAGCCGTGAGGAGAGCAATCAGCCCCAGCATTTT. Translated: CASSREESNQPQHF.

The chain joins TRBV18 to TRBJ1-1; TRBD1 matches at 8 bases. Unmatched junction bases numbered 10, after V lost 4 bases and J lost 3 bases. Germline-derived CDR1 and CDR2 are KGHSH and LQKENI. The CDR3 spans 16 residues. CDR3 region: CASSLSWGQADTEAFF. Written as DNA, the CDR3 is TGTGCCAGCTCACTATCGTGGGGACAGGCCGACACTGAAGCTTTCTTT.

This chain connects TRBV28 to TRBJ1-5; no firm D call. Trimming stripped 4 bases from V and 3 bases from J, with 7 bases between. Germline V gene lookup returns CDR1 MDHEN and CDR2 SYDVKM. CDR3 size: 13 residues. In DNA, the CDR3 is TGTGCCAGCAGTTCTCAGACCAATCAGCCCCAGCATTTT. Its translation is CASSSQTNQPQHF.

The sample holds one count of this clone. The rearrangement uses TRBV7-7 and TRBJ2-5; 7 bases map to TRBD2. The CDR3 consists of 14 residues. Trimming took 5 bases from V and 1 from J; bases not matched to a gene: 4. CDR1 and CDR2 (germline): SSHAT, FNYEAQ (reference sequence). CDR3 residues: CASSAWGGQETQYF. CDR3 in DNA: TGTGCCAGCAGCGCCTGGGGGGGCCAAGAGACCCAGTACTTC.

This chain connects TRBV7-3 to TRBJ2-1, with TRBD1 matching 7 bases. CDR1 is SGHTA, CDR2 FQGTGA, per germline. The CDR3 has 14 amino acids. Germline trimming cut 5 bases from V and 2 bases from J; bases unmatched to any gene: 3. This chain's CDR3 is CASSRQGAYNEQFF. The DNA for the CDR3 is TGTGCCAGCAGCAGGCAGGGGGCCTACAATGAGCAGTTCTTC.

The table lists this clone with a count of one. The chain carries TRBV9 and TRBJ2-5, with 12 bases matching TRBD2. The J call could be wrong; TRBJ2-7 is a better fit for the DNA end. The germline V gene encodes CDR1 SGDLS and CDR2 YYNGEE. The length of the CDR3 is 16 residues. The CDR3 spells CASSPKGLAGLYEQYF. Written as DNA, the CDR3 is TGTGCCAGCAGCCCAAAGGGACTAGCGGGTCTGTACGAGCAGTACTTC.